The rows below give T cell receptor beta chains drawn from one sample of a study of cytomegalovirus exposure and HLA in healthy donors. Method: immunoSEQ multiplex PCR; TCRdb's copy keeps in-frame clones and lacks some. The sample carries 150,000 to 200,000 clones, about four fifths recorded once. The sequencing sample was made of PBMCs. Receptor source: a woman aged 25 to 39 in good health and CMV-seropositive. Both conserved end residues are trimmed from each CDR3. The size field is filled for only some rows; it gives once, few, many or a size class.

V gene,J gene,clone size,CDR3 protein
TRBV7-9,TRBJ1-5,NA,ASTTDRYLNQPQH
TRBV21-1,TRBJ2-2,NA,ASSKPGGRINTGELF
TRBV21-1,TRBJ2-5,NA,AREGGELWETQY
TRBV29-1,TRBJ2-7,NA,SGTGVSDEQY
TRBV7-2,TRBJ1-4,NA,ASSLLGGGQASTNEKLF
TRBV29-1,TRBJ2-3,NA,SVKTSGRVNTQY
TRBV27,TRBJ1-2,NA,ASRLQGVGGYT
TRBV6-1,TRBJ1-2,NA,ASSDSGQLLSRGYT
TRBV27,TRBJ1-6,once,ASSSRTDQIRSYNSPLH
TRBV6-5,TRBJ1-4,NA,ASTGRGGVREKLF
TRBV11-2,TRBJ2-7,NA,ASSSGQAPYEQY
TRBV18,TRBJ1-6,NA,ASSPRGTGYNSPLH
TRBV4-2,TRBJ2-3,NA,ASSRLGQVTDTQY
TRBV4-3,TRBJ1-5,NA,ASSPDSAISPQH
TRBV25-1,TRBJ2-4,NA,ASSAGYIQY
TRBV7-2,TRBJ2-1,NA,ASSLVQRGGAEQF
TRBV12-5,TRBJ2-2,NA,ASGHIYPGELF
TRBV2,TRBJ2-1,once,ASGGGSSTSQSYNEQF
TRBV29-1,TRBJ2-5,NA,SVELRRGETQY
TRBV11-1,TRBJ2-3,NA,ASSLAGTSRSTDTQY
TRBV7-9,TRBJ2-7,once,ASSWDRMI
TRBV5-4,TRBJ1-3,NA,ASSVALRGDTIY
TRBV4-1,TRBJ2-7,NA,ASSQDGGEVYEQY
TRBV4-1,TRBJ1-2,once,ASSLGQGGGYT
TRBV4-2,TRBJ2-7,NA,ASSRRKGLAGVSYEQY
TRBV5-4,TRBJ1-2,NA,ASRPDRGNYGYT
TRBV9,TRBJ2-2,NA,ASSAGLGELF
TRBV18,TRBJ1-1,NA,ASSFRSNTEAF
TRBV20-1,TRBJ2-7,NA,SASGGYEQY
TRBV5-1,TRBJ2-3,NA,ASSLRGVSTDTQY
TRBV19,TRBJ2-1,NA,ASNSQGVSYNEQF
TRBV7-6,TRBJ1-1,NA,ASSFGQGAVEAF
TRBV7-7,TRBJ1-2,NA,ASSLGPRGDYGYT
TRBV6-1,TRBJ1-2,NA,ASSVGHSGYT
TRBV19,TRBJ2-7,few,ASSIQGALYEQY
TRBV13,TRBJ2-1,NA,ASLGSGGYNEQF
TRBV6-6,TRBJ2-7,NA,ASSSPGTGVYEQY
TRBV29-1,TRBJ2-1,NA,SVSRRDSYNEQF
TRBV9,NA,NA,ASSVGGNLYEQY
TRBV19,TRBJ1-1,once,ASSHRGQPLEAF
TRBV7-3,TRBJ1-1,NA,ASSSIVVVMNTEAF
TRBV18,TRBJ1-5,NA,ASSQTRQNNQPQH
TRBV4-3,TRBJ2-7,NA,ASSQEVTGRFLGGYEQY
TRBV6-1,TRBJ2-5,NA,ASRWGGGETQY
TRBV18,TRBJ2-2,NA,ASSPYPLDSTGELF
TRBV5-1,TRBJ1-5,NA,APRDRGFLGSNQPQH
TRBV5-4,TRBJ2-5,NA,ASSLAPTGHQETQY
TRBV27,TRBJ2-7,NA,ASRGLAGPYEQY
TRBV7-9,TRBJ1-1,NA,ASGAGLEAF
TRBV5-8,TRBJ1-6,NA,ASSLAVRDIDSPLH
TRBV27,TRBJ1-2,NA,ASKTGFYGYT